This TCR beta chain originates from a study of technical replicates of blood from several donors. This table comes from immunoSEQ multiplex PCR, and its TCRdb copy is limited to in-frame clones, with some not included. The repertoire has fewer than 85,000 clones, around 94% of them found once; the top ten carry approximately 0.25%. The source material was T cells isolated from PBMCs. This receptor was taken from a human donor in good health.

DNA for the CDR3: TGTGCCAGCATCCAAAGGGCTAGCGGGAAGACCCAGTACTTC. Amino acid sequence: CASIQRASGKTQYF. The chain is built from TRBV6-1 and TRBJ2-5; 9 bases fit TRBD2. The CDR3 runs 14 residues. From germline, CDR1 is MNHNS and CDR2 SASEGT. V lost 7 bases to trimming and J lost 6 bases; unmatched junction nucleotides: 9.